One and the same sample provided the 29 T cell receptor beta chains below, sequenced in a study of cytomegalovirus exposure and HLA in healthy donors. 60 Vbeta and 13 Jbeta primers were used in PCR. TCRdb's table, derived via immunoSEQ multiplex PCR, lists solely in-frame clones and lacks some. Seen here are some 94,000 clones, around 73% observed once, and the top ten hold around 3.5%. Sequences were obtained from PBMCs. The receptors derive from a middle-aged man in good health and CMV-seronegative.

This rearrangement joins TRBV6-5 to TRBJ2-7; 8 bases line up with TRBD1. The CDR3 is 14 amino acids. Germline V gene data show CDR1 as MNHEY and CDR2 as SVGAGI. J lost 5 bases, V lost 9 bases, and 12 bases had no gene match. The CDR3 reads CASRGSGGWDEQYF. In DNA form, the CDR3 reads TGTGCCAGTCGGGGTTCAGGGGGCTGGGACGAGCAGTACTTC.

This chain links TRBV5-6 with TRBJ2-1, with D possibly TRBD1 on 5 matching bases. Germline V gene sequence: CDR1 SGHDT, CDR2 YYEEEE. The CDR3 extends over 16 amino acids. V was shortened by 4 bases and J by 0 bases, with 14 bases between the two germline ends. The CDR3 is CASSRRQTSSYNEQFF. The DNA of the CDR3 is TGTGCCAGCAGCCGGAGACAGACCAGCTCCTACAATGAGCAGTTCTTC.

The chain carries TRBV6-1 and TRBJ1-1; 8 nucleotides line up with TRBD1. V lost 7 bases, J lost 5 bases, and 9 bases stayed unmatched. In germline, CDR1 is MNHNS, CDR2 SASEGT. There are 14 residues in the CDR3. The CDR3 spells CASIRTGTGTEAFF. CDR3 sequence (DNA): TGTGCCAGCATTCGGACAGGGACGGGGACTGAAGCTTTCTTT.

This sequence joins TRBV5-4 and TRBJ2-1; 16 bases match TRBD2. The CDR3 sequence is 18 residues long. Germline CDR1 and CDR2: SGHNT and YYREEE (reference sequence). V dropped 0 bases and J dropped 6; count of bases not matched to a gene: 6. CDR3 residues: CASSLDGGTSGGGNEQFF. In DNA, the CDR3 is TGTGCCAGCAGCTTGGACGGTGGGACTAGCGGGGGGGGCAATGAGCAGTTCTTC.

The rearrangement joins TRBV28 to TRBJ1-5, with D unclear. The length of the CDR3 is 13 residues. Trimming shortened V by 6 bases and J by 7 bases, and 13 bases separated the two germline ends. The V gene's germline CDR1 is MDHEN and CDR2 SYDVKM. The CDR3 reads CASRPPGEQPQHF. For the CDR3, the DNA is TGTGCCAGCAGACCGCCCGGGGAACAGCCCCAGCATTTT.

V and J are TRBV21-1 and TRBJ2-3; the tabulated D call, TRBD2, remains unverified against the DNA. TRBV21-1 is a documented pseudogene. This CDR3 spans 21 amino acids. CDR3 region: CASSKRDGLAGDKVGTDTQYF. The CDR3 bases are TGTGCCAGCAGCAAACGAGATGGACTAGCGGGAGATAAGGTCGGCACAGATACGCAGTATTTT.

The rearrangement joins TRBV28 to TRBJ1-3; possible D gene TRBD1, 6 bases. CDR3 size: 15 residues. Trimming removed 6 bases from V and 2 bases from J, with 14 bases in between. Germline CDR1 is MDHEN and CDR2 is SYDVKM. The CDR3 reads CASSPGGQAGNTIYF. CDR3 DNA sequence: TGTGCCAGCAGCCCCGGGGGGCAGGCTGGAAACACCATATATTTT.

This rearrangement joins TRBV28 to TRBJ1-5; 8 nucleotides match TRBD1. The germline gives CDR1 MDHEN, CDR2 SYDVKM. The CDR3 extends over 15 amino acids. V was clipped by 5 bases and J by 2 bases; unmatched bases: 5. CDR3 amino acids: CASSHRGGRNQPQHF. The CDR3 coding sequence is TGTGCCAGCAGTCACAGGGGGGGACGCAATCAGCCCCAGCATTTT.

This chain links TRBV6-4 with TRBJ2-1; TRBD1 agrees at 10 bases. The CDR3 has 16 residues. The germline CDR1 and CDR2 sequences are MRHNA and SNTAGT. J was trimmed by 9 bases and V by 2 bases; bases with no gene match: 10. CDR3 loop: CASSDTGTRDRGEQFF. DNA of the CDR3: TGTGCCAGCAGTGACACCGGGACTAGGGACAGGGGTGAGCAGTTCTTC.

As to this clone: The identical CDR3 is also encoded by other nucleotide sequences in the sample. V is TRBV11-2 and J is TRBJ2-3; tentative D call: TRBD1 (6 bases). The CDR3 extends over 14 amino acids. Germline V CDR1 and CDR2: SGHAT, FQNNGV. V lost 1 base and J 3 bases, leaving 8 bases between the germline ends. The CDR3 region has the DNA TGTGCCAGCAGCTTAGGAGGGGGTACAGATACGCAGTATTTT. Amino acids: CASSLGGGTDTQYF.

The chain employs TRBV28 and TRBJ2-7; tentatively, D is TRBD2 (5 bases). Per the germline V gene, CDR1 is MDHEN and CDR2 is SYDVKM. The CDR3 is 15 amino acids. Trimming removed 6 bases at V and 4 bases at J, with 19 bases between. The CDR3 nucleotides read TGTGCCAGCAGCTCTAGCAGAGTATCCAGTTACGAGCAGTACTTC. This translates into CASSSSRVSSYEQYF.

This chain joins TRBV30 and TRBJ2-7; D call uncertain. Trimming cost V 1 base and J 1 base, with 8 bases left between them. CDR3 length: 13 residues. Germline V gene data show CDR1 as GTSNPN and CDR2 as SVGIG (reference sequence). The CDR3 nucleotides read TGTGCCTGGAGTGGTGTCCTTTCCTACGAGCAGTACTTC. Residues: CAWSGVLSYEQYF.

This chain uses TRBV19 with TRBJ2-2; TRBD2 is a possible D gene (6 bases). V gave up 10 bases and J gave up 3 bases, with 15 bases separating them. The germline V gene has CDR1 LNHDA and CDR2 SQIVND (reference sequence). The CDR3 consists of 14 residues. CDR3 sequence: CAISEGLHTGELFF. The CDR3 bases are TGTGCCATTTCAGAGGGACTTCACACCGGGGAGCTGTTTTTT.

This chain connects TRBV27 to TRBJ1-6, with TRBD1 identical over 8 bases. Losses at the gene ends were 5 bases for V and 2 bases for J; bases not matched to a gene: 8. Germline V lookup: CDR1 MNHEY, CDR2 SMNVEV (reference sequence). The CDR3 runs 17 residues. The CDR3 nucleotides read TGTGCCAGCAGTCGTAACAGGGGGGGGCCCTATAATTCACCCCTCCACTTT. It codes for CASSRNRGGPYNSPLHF.

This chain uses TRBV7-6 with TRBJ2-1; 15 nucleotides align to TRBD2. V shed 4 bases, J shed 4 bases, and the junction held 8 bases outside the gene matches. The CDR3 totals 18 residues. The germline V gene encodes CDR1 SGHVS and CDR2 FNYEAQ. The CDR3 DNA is TGTGCCAGCAGCTACGGACTAGCGGGGGGGCATTCTTACAATGAGCAGTTCTTC. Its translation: CASSYGLAGGHSYNEQFF. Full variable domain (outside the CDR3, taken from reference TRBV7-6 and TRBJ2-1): GAGVSQSPRYKVTKRGQDVALRCDPISGHVSLYWYRQALGQGPEFLTYFNYEAQQDKSGLPNDRFSAERPEGSISTLTIQRTEQRDSAMYRCASSYGLAGGHSYNEQFFGPGTRLTVL.

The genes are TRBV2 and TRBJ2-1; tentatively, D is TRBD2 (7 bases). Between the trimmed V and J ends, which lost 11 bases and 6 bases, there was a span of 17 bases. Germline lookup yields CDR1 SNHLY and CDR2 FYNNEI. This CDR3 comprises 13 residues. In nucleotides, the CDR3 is TGTGCCCAGGGCGGGGGCAATGGCAATGAGCAGTTCTTC. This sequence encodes CAQGGGNGNEQFF.

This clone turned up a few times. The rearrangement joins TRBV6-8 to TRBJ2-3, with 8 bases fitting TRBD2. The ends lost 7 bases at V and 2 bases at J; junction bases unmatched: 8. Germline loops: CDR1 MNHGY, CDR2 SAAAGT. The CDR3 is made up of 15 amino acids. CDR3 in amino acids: CASIPGTRPTDTQYF. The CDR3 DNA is TGTGCCAGCATTCCCGGGACTAGACCCACAGATACGCAGTATTTT.

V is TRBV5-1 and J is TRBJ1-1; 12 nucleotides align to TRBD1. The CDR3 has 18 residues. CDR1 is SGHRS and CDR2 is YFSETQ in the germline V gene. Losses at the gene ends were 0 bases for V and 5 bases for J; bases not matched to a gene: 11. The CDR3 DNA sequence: TGCGCCAGCAGCTTGGGGGACAGGGGGCGAAGTGGCGAGACTGAAGCTTTCTTT. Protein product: CASSLGDRGRSGETEAFF. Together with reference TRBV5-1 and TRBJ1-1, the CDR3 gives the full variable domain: KAGVTQTPRYLIKTRGQQVTLSCSPISGHRSVSWYQQTPGQGLQFLFEYFSETQRNKGNFPGRFSGRQFSNSRSEMNVSTLELGDSALYLCASSLGDRGRSGETEAFFGQGTRLTVV.

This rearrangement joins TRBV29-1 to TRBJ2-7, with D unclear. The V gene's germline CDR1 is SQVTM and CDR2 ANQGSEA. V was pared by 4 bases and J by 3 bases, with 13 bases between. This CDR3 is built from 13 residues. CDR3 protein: CSVAKPPGYEQYF. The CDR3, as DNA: TGCAGCGTTGCTAAGCCACCAGGCTACGAGCAGTACTTC.

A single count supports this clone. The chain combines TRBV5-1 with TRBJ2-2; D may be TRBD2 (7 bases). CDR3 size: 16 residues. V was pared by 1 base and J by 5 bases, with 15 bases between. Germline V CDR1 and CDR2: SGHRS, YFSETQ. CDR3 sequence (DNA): TGCGCCAGCAGCTTGATAGGGGGGGAGAAAACCGGGGAGCTGTTTTTT. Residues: CASSLIGGEKTGELFF.

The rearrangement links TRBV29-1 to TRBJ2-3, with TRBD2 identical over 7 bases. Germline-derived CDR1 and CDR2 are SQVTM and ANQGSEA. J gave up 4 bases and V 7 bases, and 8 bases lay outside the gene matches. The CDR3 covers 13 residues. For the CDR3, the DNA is TGCAGCGGCGGGGGAGGGGCCGCAGATACGCAGTATTTT. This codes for CSGGGGAADTQYF.

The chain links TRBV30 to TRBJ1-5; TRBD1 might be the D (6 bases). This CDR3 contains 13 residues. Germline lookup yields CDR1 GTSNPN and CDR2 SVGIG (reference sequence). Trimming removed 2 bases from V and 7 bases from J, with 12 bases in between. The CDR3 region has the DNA TGTGCCTGGAGTCCCCCCCAGGGGCAGCCCCAGCATTTT. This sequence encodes CAWSPPQGQPQHF.

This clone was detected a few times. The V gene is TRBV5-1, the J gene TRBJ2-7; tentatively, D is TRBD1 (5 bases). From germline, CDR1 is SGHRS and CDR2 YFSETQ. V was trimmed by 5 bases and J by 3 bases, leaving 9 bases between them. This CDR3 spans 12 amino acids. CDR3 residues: CASSQDSYEQYF. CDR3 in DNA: TGCGCCAGCAGTCAAGACAGCTACGAGCAGTACTTC. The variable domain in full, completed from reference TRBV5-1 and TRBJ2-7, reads KAGVTQTPRYLIKTRGQQVTLSCSPISGHRSVSWYQQTPGQGLQFLFEYFSETQRNKGNFPGRFSGRQFSNSRSEMNVSTLELGDSALYLCASSQDSYEQYFGPGTRLTVT.

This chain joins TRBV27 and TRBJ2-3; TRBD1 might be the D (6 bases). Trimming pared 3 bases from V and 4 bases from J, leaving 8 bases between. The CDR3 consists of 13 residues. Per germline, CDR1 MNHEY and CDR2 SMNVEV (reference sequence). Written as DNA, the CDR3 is TGTGCCAGCAGTTTTGGGGGCCCAGATACGCAGTATTTT. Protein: CASSFGGPDTQYF.

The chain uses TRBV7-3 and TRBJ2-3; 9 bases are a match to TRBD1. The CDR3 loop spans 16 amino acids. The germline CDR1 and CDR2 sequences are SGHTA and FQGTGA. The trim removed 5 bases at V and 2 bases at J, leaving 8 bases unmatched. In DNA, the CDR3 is TGTGCCAGCAGCCCAAGACAGGGGGGGGACACAGATACGCAGTATTTT. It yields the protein CASSPRQGGDTDTQYF. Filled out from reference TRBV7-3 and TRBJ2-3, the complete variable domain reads GAGVSQTPSNKVTEKGKYVELRCDPISGHTALYWYRQSLGQGPEFLIYFQGTGAADDSGLPNDRFFAVRPEGSVSTLKIQRTERGDSAVYLCASSPRQGGDTDTQYFGPGTRLTVL.

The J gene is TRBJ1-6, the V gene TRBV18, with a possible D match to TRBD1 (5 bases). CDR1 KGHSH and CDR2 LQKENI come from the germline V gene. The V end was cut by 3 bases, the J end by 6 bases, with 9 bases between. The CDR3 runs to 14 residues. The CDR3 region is CASSPVRVNSPLHF. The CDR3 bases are TGTGCCAGCTCACCGGTCAGGGTTAATTCACCCCTCCACTTT.

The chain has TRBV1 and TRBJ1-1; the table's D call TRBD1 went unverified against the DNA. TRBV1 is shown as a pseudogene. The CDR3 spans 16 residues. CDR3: CTSSRSLQSMNTEAFF. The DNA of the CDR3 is TGCACCAGCAGCCGAAGTTTACAGAGCATGAACACTGAAGCTTTCTTT.

The CDR3 reads CASSEAGSSNVLTF. In DNA form, the CDR3 reads TGCGCCAGCAGTGAGGCAGGCTCAAGCAACGTCCTGACTTTC. This chain links TRBV10-2 with TRBJ2-6; D remains ambiguous. Germline CDR1 and CDR2: WSHSY and SAAADI. The CDR3 extends over 14 amino acids. Trimming removed 2 bases at V and 9 bases at J, with 11 bases between.

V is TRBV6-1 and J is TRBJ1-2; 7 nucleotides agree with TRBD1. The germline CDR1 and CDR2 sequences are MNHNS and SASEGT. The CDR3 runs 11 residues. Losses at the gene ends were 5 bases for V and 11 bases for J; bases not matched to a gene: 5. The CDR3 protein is CASSPQGIYTF. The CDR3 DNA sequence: TGTGCCAGCAGTCCACAGGGGATTTACACCTTC.